These 8 T cell receptor beta chains were all obtained from the same sample, sequenced in a study of early stage breast cancer tumors. The data were produced by immunoSEQ multiplex PCR, yet TCRdb's version contains in-frame clones alone and is incomplete. The repertoire holds tens of thousands of clones, around 90% seen once, with around 5% in the top ten. Sequencing was done on a sample of blood. These receptors all stem from a person aged 65 to 85 with breast cancer.

This clone was found once. The CDR3 sequence is CASSPFPLNEQFF. In DNA form, the CDR3 reads TGCGCCAGCAGCCCCTTCCCCTTAAATGAGCAGTTCTTC. This sequence joins TRBV4-1 and TRBJ2-1; D gene uncertain. V was clipped by 4 bases and J by 7 bases, with 11 bases between them. The CDR3 consists of 13 residues. CDR1 and CDR2 (germline): MGHRA, YSYEKL.

This chain joins TRBV5-1 and TRBJ2-2; 9 nucleotides line up with TRBD1. This CDR3 region has 15 residues. V lost 4 bases and J lost 9; bases outside the gene matches: 10. CDR1 and CDR2 (germline): SGHRS, YFSETQ. The CDR3 here is CASSLDRGRTRELFF. For the CDR3, the DNA is TGCGCCAGCAGCCTCGACAGGGGGAGGACCCGGGAGCTGTTTTTT.

The chain is built from TRBV2 and TRBJ1-1; the D is unclear. The CDR3 is made up of 13 amino acids. Deletions cut 7 bases from V and 0 bases from J, with 9 bases between. Germline loops: CDR1 SNHLY, CDR2 FYNNEI. CDR3 residues: CASIREMNTEAFF. The CDR3 region has the DNA TGTGCCAGCATACGAGAGATGAACACTGAAGCTTTCTTT.

V usage is TRBV10-3 and J usage is TRBJ1-3; 9 bases match TRBD1. The J segment lost 2 bases and the V segment lost 8 bases, leaving 4 bases of the junction unmatched. This CDR3 has 14 amino acids. Germline CDR1 ENHRY, CDR2 SYGVKD. The DNA of the CDR3 is TGTGCCATCGGTGGGACAGGGACTGGAAACACCATATATTTT. Its protein is CAIGGTGTGNTIYF.

J is TRBJ2-2 and V is TRBV7-9; 10 nucleotides match TRBD1. V lost 5 bases, J lost 1 base, and 7 bases stayed unmatched. From germline, CDR1 is SEHNR and CDR2 FQNEAQ (reference sequence). The CDR3 runs to 17 residues. The CDR3 reads CASSGRQGAKNTGELFF. In DNA form, the CDR3 reads TGTGCCAGCAGCGGCCGACAGGGGGCAAAGAACACCGGGGAGCTGTTTTTT.

The chain is built from TRBV11-2 and TRBJ2-5; possibly TRBD2 for D (5 bases). The CDR3 loop spans 15 amino acids. V was shortened by 1 base and J by 5 bases, with 14 bases between the two germline ends. Germline lookup yields CDR1 SGHAT and CDR2 FQNNGV. The CDR3 bases are TGTGCCAGCAGCTTAGCTGGACTCTCGGGGGAGACCCAGTACTTC. This sequence encodes CASSLAGLSGETQYF.

The CDR3 nucleotides read TGTGCCAGCAGCCAAGAACAGAACACCGGGGAGCTGTTTTTT. This sequence encodes CASSQEQNTGELFF. This chain links TRBV14 with TRBJ2-2; unclear D gene. This CDR3 comprises 14 residues. Trimming took off 0 bases at V and 1 base at J, with 3 bases between the two ends. The germline gives CDR1 SGHDN, CDR2 FVKESK.

This chain connects TRBV4-2 to TRBJ1-1; the D gene is possibly TRBD1 (5 bases). From germline, CDR1 is LGHNA and CDR2 YNFKEQ. Trimming left V 4 bases short and J 0 bases short, with 9 bases between. The length of the CDR3 is 14 residues. The CDR3: CASSLGGMNTEAFF. The CDR3 region has the DNA TGTGCCAGCAGCCTGGGGGGGATGAACACTGAAGCTTTCTTT.